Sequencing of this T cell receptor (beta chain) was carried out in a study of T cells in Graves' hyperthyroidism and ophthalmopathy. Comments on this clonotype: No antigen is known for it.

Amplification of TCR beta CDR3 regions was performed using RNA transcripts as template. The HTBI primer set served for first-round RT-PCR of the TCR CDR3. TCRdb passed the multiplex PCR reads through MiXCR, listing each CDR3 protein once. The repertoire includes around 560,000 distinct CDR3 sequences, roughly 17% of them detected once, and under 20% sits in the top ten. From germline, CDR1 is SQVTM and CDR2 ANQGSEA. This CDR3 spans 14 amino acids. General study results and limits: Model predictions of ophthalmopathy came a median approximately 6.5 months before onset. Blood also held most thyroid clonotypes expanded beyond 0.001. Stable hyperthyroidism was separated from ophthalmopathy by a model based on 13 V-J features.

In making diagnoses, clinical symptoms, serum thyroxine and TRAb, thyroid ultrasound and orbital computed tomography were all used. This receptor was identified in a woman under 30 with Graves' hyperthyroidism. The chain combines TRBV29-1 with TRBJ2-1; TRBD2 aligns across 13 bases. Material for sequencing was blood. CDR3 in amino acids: CNISWTSGGNEQFF. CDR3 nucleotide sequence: TGCAACATCTCATGGACTAGCGGGGGCAATGAGCAGTTCTTC.